Sequencing of this T cell receptor (beta chain) was carried out in a study of chemoradiotherapy in HPV16-positive cancers. Study-level background: Candidate HPV-specific T-cell clones and common TCR motifs came from functional assays in a couple of HPV16-positive patients.

This clone showed up just once. Its antigen remains unknown. Sequencing used immunoSEQ multiplex PCR; TCRdb keeps in-frame clones, though not all of them. Among some 4,200 clones listed, about four fifths were seen once. General study points: During treatment, candidate HPV-specific clones and E7-related motifs expanded in tumor. Better recurrence-free survival went with HPV-responsive T-cell expansion in HPV16-positive patients.

The CDR3 consists of 16 residues. Per germline, CDR1 MNHNY and CDR2 SVGAGI (reference sequence). The ends lost 2 bases at V and 5 bases at J; junction bases unmatched: 8. Over chemoradiotherapy, repertoires were sampled more than once. The gene calls are TRBV6-6 and TRBJ2-5; TRBD2 matches 10 bases. This receptor was obtained from a human donor with HPV-associated anogenital cancer. The sample consisted of tumor tissue, taken from a patient who underwent chemoradiotherapy. This CDR3 is CASSYEQRGGRETQYF. Here the CDR3 DNA reads TGTGCCAGCAGTTACGAGCAGCGGGGGGGTCGGGAGACCCAGTACTTC.